This paragraph reports one T cell receptor beta chain. Its antigen is not identified. CDR1 and CDR2 (germline): KGHSH, LQKENI. This CDR3 spans 15 amino acids. V shed 4 bases, J shed 3 bases, and the junction held 4 bases outside the gene matches. This entry is derived from a study of cytomegalovirus exposure and HLA in healthy donors. Overall study results and limits: Later analysis identified about 15,000 TCR beta sequences associated with HLA alleles, using a false discovery rate threshold of 0.05. Sequencing had likely introduced a cluster of highly shared sequence variants as an artifact. Specific recognition of CMV antigens was confirmed in vitro for three chains (all CMV-associated).

The PCR was carried out with 60 Vbeta primers and 13 Jbeta primers. The data were produced by immunoSEQ multiplex PCR, yet TCRdb's version contains in-frame clones alone and is incomplete. The listing records over 40,000 clones. This cohort consisted of healthy bone marrow donors. This receptor was obtained from a woman in her 40s in good health and CMV-seronegative. This rearrangement joins TRBV18 to TRBJ2-3; TRBD1 agrees at 10 bases. The sequencing sample was made of PBMCs. The CDR3, as DNA: TGTGCCAGCTCACTTGACAGGGGGCTGACAGATACGCAGTATTTT. It codes for CASSLDRGLTDTQYF.